These 32 T cell receptor beta chains originate from one sample sequenced in a study of blood T cell repertoires in COVID-19. This table comes from immunoSEQ multiplex PCR, and its TCRdb copy is limited to in-frame clones, with some not included. The table lists around 300,000 clones, around 87% of them singletons. Sequencing input: peripheral blood. These receptor sequences come from a woman between 50 and 59 years old with active or convalescent COVID-19.

Notes on this clone: The junction departs from the called germline gene at one end, perhaps through a read error. V gene TRBV20-1 combines with J gene TRBJ1-1; D perhaps matches TRBD1 (5 bases). The length of the CDR3 is 13 residues. The V gene's germline CDR1 is DFQATT and CDR2 SNEGSKA (reference sequence). CDR3 DNA: TGCAGTGCTAGTCGGGGGGTGAAGACTGAAGCTTTCTTT. This gives the protein CSASRGVKTEAFF.

The rearrangement links TRBV27 to TRBJ1-3; D is uncertain. The CDR3 runs to 14 residues. In germline, CDR1 is MNHEY, CDR2 SMNVEV (reference sequence). The V gene lost 5 bases and the J gene lost 1 base, with 9 bases spanning the gap. CDR3 nucleotide sequence: TGTGCCAGCAGTCCCGGACTTTCTGGAAACACCATATATTTT. Amino acid sequence: CASSPGLSGNTIYF.

The chain recombines TRBV5-4 with TRBJ2-5, with TRBD2 as a possible D gene (5 bases). The CDR3 is 13 amino acids. V lost 0 bases to trimming and J lost 5 bases, with 8 bases between them. Germline CDR1 SGHNT, CDR2 YYREEE (reference sequence). CDR3 sequence (DNA): TGTGCCAGCAGCTTGGCCGCGGGTGAGACCCAGTACTTC. The encoded protein is CASSLAAGETQYF. Based on the CDR3 plus reference TRBV5-4 and TRBJ2-5, the full variable domain is ETGVTQSPTHLIKTRGQQVTLRCSSQSGHNTVSWYQQALGQGPQFIFQYYREEENGRGNFPPRFSGLQFPNYSSELNVNALELDDSALYLCASSLAAGETQYFGPGTRLLVL.

The chain joins TRBV24-1 to TRBJ2-3; D is perhaps TRBD1 (6 bases). Germline V gene sequence: CDR1 KGHDR, CDR2 SFDVKD. The CDR3 is made up of 16 amino acids. Trimming shortened V by 1 base and J by 2 bases, and 12 bases separated the two germline ends. CDR3 sequence: CATSDFRTEDTDTQYF. CDR3 coding DNA: TGTGCCACCAGTGATTTCCGGACAGAGGACACAGATACGCAGTATTTT.

The chain links TRBV7-3 to TRBJ1-1; weak D call: TRBD1 (6 bases). CDR3 length: 14 amino acids. In germline, CDR1 is SGHTA, CDR2 FQGTGA. The V and J ends lost 5 bases and 5 bases respectively, with 15 bases between them. For the CDR3, the DNA is TGTGCCAGCAGCCCGCGCGGGGGCAGTACTGAAGCTTTCTTT. It is translated as CASSPRGGSTEAFF.

The chain combines TRBV6-5 with TRBJ2-1; D may be TRBD1 (6 bases). This CDR3 region has 12 residues. V was cut by 5 bases and J by 10 bases, with 12 bases left in between. Germline V gives CDR1 MNHEY, CDR2 SVGAGI. This chain's CDR3 is CASSPGTKEQFF. The CDR3 nucleotides are TGTGCCAGCAGTCCGGGGACAAAGGAGCAGTTCTTC.

The rearrangement uses TRBV5-1 and TRBJ1-6, with 7 bases aligning to TRBD1. The ends lost 0 bases at V and 6 bases at J; junction bases unmatched: 6. Germline V gene data show CDR1 as SGHRS and CDR2 as YFSETQ. This CDR3 has 16 amino acids. CDR3 residues: CASSLGDSIVNSPLHF. DNA of the CDR3: TGCGCCAGCAGCTTGGGGGACAGCATCGTTAATTCACCCCTCCACTTT.

This clone has a single count. The V call is TRBV30, the J call TRBJ1-2; D unclear. Germline CDR1 is GTSNPN and CDR2 is SVGIG (reference sequence). V lost 0 bases, J lost 6 bases, and 11 bases lay in between. The CDR3 covers 13 residues. The CDR3 protein is CAWSVFRNDGYTF. Here the CDR3 DNA reads TGTGCCTGGAGTGTGTTCAGAAATGATGGCTACACCTTC.

The J gene is TRBJ1-5, the V gene TRBV6-5; D unclear. This CDR3 contains 13 residues. Germline V lookup: CDR1 MNHEY, CDR2 SVGAGI. V dropped 8 bases and J dropped 0 bases, with 8 bases sitting between them. Here the CDR3 reads CASLEVSNQPQHF. The DNA of the CDR3 is TGTGCCAGCCTGGAGGTTAGCAATCAGCCCCAGCATTTT.

The chain couples TRBV7-9 to TRBJ1-2; possible D gene TRBD1, 5 bases. V lost 6 bases, J lost 4 bases, and 18 bases lay in between. The CDR3 covers 15 residues. From germline, CDR1 is SEHNR and CDR2 FQNEAQ (reference sequence). CDR3 in DNA: TGTGCCAGCAGGCCCCTCCCGGACAATTTCTATGGCTACACCTTC. Protein: CASRPLPDNFYGYTF.

The DNA for the CDR3 is TGTGCCAGCAGCGCCCCCGGGACAGGGGTCTACGAGCAGTACTTC. Encoded protein: CASSAPGTGVYEQYF. This chain uses TRBV7-9 with TRBJ2-7, with 10 bases fitting TRBD1. The germline CDR1 and CDR2 sequences are SEHNR and FQNEAQ (reference sequence). The CDR3 contains 15 residues. J gave up 3 bases and V 5 bases, and 7 bases lay outside the gene matches.

This chain's CDR3 is CASSPPLLAGGGTDTQYF. CDR3 DNA sequence: TGTGCCAGCTCACCACCGCTACTAGCGGGCGGTGGCACAGATACGCAGTATTTT. V usage is TRBV18 and J usage is TRBJ2-3, with 9 nucleotides matching TRBD2. J was trimmed by 1 base and V by 0 bases; bases with no gene match: 8. The CDR3 consists of 18 residues. Germline lookup yields CDR1 KGHSH and CDR2 LQKENI.

The chain has TRBV19 and TRBJ1-5; 12 bases fit TRBD1. Per germline, CDR1 LNHDA and CDR2 SQIVND (reference sequence). V dropped 7 bases and J dropped 1; count of bases not matched to a gene: 8. The CDR3 consists of 17 residues. The CDR3 reads CASNPGQGAWSNQPQHF. The CDR3 bases are TGTGCCAGTAACCCGGGACAGGGGGCTTGGAGCAATCAGCCCCAGCATTTT.

With respect to this clone: At the DNA level, this CDR3 is encoded by other sequences in the same sample as well. The rearrangement uses TRBV27 and TRBJ1-1; D remains unclear. Per germline, CDR1 MNHEY and CDR2 SMNVEV (reference sequence). This CDR3 comprises 12 residues. Trimming pared 4 bases from V and 0 bases from J, leaving 3 bases between. CDR3 DNA sequence: TGTGCCAGCAGTTCTGTGAACACTGAAGCTTTCTTT. Its translation: CASSSVNTEAFF.

This chain connects TRBV28 to TRBJ2-7; 8 bases line up with TRBD2. The CDR3 is made up of 15 amino acids. Germline CDR1 MDHEN, CDR2 SYDVKM. With V trimmed by 5 bases and J by 0 bases, 6 bases remained unmatched. The chain's CDR3 is CASSLQGTSSYEQYF. CDR3 DNA sequence: TGTGCCAGCAGTCTCCAGGGGACTAGCTCCTACGAGCAGTACTTC.

V and J are TRBV27 and TRBJ2-2; TRBD2 agrees at 7 bases. The germline V gene has CDR1 MNHEY and CDR2 SMNVEV (reference sequence). The CDR3 has 15 residues. V shed 3 bases and J 4 bases; nucleotides not matched to a gene: 5. The CDR3 nucleotides are TGTGCCAGCAGTTTCCTAAGCGGGGCCACCGGGGAGCTGTTTTTT. Protein: CASSFLSGATGELFF.

A single count supports this clone. The V call is TRBV15, the J call TRBJ1-3; D is unresolved. Trimming removed 0 bases from V and 2 bases from J, with 14 bases in between. Germline V gene lookup returns CDR1 LNHNV and CDR2 YYDKDF (reference sequence). The CDR3 runs to 17 residues. The CDR3 loop is CATSRDRTIRAGNTIYF. The CDR3 nucleotides are TGTGCCACCAGCAGAGATCGGACTATCAGAGCTGGAAACACCATATATTTT.

The genes are TRBV27 and TRBJ1-6; TRBD1 matches at 9 bases. Germline CDR1 reads MNHEY; CDR2 reads SMNVEV (reference sequence). The CDR3 is 14 amino acids. Trimming cost V 6 bases and J 9 bases; bases outside gene matches: 6. The CDR3 DNA follows: TGTGCCAGCAGCATGGGACAGGGTGCTTCACCCCTCCACTTT. This gives the protein CASSMGQGASPLHF.

The chain links TRBV30 to TRBJ1-2; 8 nucleotides line up with TRBD1. The CDR3 covers 14 residues. The J segment lost 2 bases and the V segment lost 8 bases, leaving 10 bases of the junction unmatched. Germline CDR1 GTSNPN, CDR2 SVGIG (reference sequence). The CDR3 region has the DNA TGTGCCGGGTGGACAGGGAATAGGAACTATGGCTACACCTTC. It translates to CAGWTGNRNYGYTF.

This clone was detected once. The chain carries TRBV7-9 and TRBJ1-4, with D possibly matching TRBD1 (5 bases). V lost 11 bases and J 8 bases, leaving 18 bases between the germline ends. CDR1 and CDR2 (germline): SEHNR, FQNEAQ (reference sequence). This CDR3 comprises 13 residues. The CDR3 coding sequence is TGTGCCTCAGCAGCGGGGGGAGAGGAAAAACTGTTTTTT. Protein product: CASAAGGEEKLFF.

The gene calls are TRBV5-1 and TRBJ2-1; D gene uncertain. Trimming removed 0 bases at V and 8 bases at J, with 12 bases between. CDR1 is SGHRS and CDR2 is YFSETQ in the germline V gene. The length of the CDR3 is 14 residues. The CDR3 DNA reads as TGCGCCAGCAGCTTGGAACGCCCCGCGGATGAGCAGTTCTTC. It is translated as CASSLERPADEQFF. Based on the CDR3 plus reference TRBV5-1 and TRBJ2-1, the full variable domain is KAGVTQTPRYLIKTRGQQVTLSCSPISGHRSVSWYQQTPGQGLQFLFEYFSETQRNKGNFPGRFSGRQFSNSRSEMNVSTLELGDSALYLCASSLERPADEQFFGPGTRLTVL.

This chain links TRBV11-2 with TRBJ2-3, with D possibly being TRBD2 (6 bases). V was shortened by 4 bases and J by 2 bases, with 16 bases between the two germline ends. Germline V gene data show CDR1 as SGHAT and CDR2 as FQNNGV. The CDR3 is 16 amino acids. CDR3 sequence: CASSWGRGRLTDTQYF. The CDR3 bases are TGTGCCAGCAGCTGGGGCCGGGGGAGACTCACAGATACGCAGTATTTT.

The chain uses TRBV5-1 and TRBJ2-7; D gene unclear. This CDR3 spans 14 amino acids. The germline V and J ends were trimmed by 7 bases and 5 bases, with 19 bases remaining between them. Germline-derived CDR1 and CDR2 are SGHRS and YFSETQ. The CDR3 sequence: CASHSPVSWDEQYF. The CDR3 DNA follows: TGCGCCAGCCATAGCCCGGTCTCTTGGGACGAGCAGTACTTC.

The rearrangement joins TRBV19 to TRBJ1-2; D not resolved. The germline gives CDR1 LNHDA, CDR2 SQIVND (reference sequence). The CDR3 runs to 13 residues. Between the trimmed V and J ends, which lost 3 bases and 4 bases, there was a span of 9 bases. The CDR3 DNA sequence: TGTGCCAGTAGTATTTCAGGTCGCTATGGCTACACCTTC. Encoded protein: CASSISGRYGYTF.

The V gene is TRBV19, the J gene TRBJ1-5, with D maybe TRBD1 (6 bases). Between the trimmed V and J ends, which lost 2 bases and 3 bases, there was a span of 14 bases. Per germline, CDR1 LNHDA and CDR2 SQIVND (reference sequence). This CDR3 contains 16 residues. In DNA form, the CDR3 reads TGTGCCAGTAGTATACCGACACAGGGATACAATCAGCCCCAGCATTTT. Protein sequence: CASSIPTQGYNQPQHF.

The chain uses TRBV9 and TRBJ2-1; TRBD2 agrees at 8 bases. CDR1 and CDR2 from the germline V gene are SGDLS and YYNGEE. V shed 0 bases and J 5 bases; nucleotides not matched to a gene: 4. CDR3 length: 15 amino acids. This CDR3 reads CASSVEGLVHNEQFF. The CDR3 nucleotides read TGTGCCAGCAGCGTAGAGGGACTAGTTCACAATGAGCAGTTCTTC.

V and J are TRBV6-1 and TRBJ2-1; no clear D. The CDR3 has 14 residues. Per the germline V gene, CDR1 is MNHNS and CDR2 is SASEGT. Trimming removed 3 bases from V and 15 bases from J, with 21 bases in between. CDR3: CASSERGSLSFAFF. CDR3 coding DNA: TGTGCCAGCAGTGAGCGCGGTAGCTTATCGTTTGCGTTCTTC.

This sequence joins TRBV4-1 and TRBJ1-1, with D possibly being TRBD1 (5 bases). This CDR3 contains 15 residues. V was shortened by 1 base and J by 6 bases, with 15 bases between the two germline ends. In germline, CDR1 is MGHRA, CDR2 YSYEKL. Here the CDR3 DNA reads TGCGCCAGCAGCCAAGTCGAGAAGGGGAGGTCTGAAGCTTTCTTT. As protein: CASSQVEKGRSEAFF.

J is TRBJ2-1 and V is TRBV4-2, with a tentative D call TRBD2 (5 bases). V was pared by 4 bases and J by 0 bases, with 10 bases between. This CDR3 is 15 amino acids long. Germline V gene sequence: CDR1 LGHNA, CDR2 YNFKEQ. The CDR3 sequence: CASSPSGSSYNEQFF. The CDR3 DNA reads as TGTGCCAGCAGCCCCAGCGGAAGCTCCTACAATGAGCAGTTCTTC.

The genes are TRBV30 and TRBJ1-1; D unresolved. CDR1 is GTSNPN and CDR2 is SVGIG in the germline V gene (reference sequence). The V and J ends lost 2 bases and 6 bases respectively, with 7 bases between them. The CDR3 loop spans 11 amino acids. The DNA for the CDR3 is TGTGCCTGGAGTCAGGAGGCTGAAGCTTTCTTT. The encoded protein is CAWSQEAEAFF. Based on the CDR3 plus reference TRBV30 and TRBJ1-1, the full variable domain is SQTIHQWPATLVQPVGSPLSLECTVEGTSNPNLYWYRQAAGRGLQLLFYSVGIGQISSEVPQNLSASRPQDRQFILSSKKLLLSDSGFYLCAWSQEAEAFFGQGTRLTVV.

The gene calls are TRBV10-2 and TRBJ1-1; 7 nucleotides match TRBD1. Trimming cost V 6 bases and J 2 bases; bases outside gene matches: 3. In germline, CDR1 is WSHSY, CDR2 SAAADI. The CDR3 runs 13 residues. The CDR3 DNA reads TGCGCCAGCAGCGGGGACAGAAACACTGAAGCTTTCTTT. Its protein product is CASSGDRNTEAFF.

The V gene is TRBV6-2 or TRBV6-3, the J gene TRBJ1-1; tentative D call: TRBD1 (6 bases). V lost 3 bases, J lost 4 bases, and 15 bases lay in between. The CDR3 consists of 15 residues. Germline V gene lookup returns CDR1 MNHEY and CDR2 SVGEGT. Here the CDR3 reads CASSYPSTGGTEAFF. The CDR3 DNA reads TGTGCCAGCAGTTATCCCTCGACAGGAGGCACTGAAGCTTTCTTT.